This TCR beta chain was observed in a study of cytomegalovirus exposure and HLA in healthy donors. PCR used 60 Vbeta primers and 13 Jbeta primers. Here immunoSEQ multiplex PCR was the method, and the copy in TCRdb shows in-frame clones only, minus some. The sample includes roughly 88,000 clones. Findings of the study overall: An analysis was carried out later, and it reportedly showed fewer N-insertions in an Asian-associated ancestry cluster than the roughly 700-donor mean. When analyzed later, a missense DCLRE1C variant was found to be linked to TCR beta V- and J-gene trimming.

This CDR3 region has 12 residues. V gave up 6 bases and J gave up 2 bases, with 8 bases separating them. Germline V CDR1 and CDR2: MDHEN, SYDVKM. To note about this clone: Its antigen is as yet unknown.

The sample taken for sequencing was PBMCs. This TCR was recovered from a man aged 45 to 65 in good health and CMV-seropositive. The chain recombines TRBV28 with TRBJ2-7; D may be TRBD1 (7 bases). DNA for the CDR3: TGTGCCAGCAGCAGGGGGGCCTACGAGCAGTACTTC. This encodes CASSRGAYEQYF.